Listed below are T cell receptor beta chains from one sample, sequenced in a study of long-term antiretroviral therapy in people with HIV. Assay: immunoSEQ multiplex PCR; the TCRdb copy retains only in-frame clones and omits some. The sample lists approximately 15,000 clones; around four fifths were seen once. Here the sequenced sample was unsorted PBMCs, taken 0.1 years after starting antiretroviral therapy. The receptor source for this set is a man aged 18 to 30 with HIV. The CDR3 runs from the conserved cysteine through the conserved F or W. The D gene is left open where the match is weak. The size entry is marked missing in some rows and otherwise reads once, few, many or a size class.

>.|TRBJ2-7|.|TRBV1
TGCACCAGCAGCCAAACCTCGGGACTCCGATTTCCTTACGAGCAGTACTTC
CTSSQTSGLRFPYEQYF
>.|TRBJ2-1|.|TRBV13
TGTGCCAGCAGCTTAAGCCGGGATGAGCAGTTCTTC
CASSLSRDEQFF
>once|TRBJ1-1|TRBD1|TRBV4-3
TGCGCCAGCAGCCACCTTAGAGGGACAGGGGGATCTGAAGCTTTCTTT
CASSHLRGTGGSEAFF
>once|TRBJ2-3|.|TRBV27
TGTGCCAGCAGTTATGACCGCACAGATACGCAGTATTTT
CASSYDRTDTQYF
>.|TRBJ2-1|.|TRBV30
TGTGCCCTAGCGATCTCTACCTCCAATGAGCAGTTCTTC
CALAISTSNEQFF
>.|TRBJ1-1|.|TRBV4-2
TGTGCCAGCAGCCACAGGGGCAGTGAAGCTTTCTTT
CASSHRGSEAFF
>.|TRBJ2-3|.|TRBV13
TGTGCCAGCAGCTTGGTCGGGGGCATGGATACGCAGTATTTT
CASSLVGGMDTQYF
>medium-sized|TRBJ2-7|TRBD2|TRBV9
TGTGCCAGCAGCGAGGGACTAGCTCCCTACGAGCAGTACTTC
CASSEGLAPYEQYF
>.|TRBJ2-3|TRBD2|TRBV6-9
TGTGCCAGCAGTTACTCGGGGGGGGCGGGAGATACGCAGTATTTT
CASSYSGGAGDTQYF
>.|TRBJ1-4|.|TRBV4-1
TGCGCCAGCAGCCCAGACGCTTCAACTAATGAAAAACTGTTTTTT
CASSPDASTNEKLFF
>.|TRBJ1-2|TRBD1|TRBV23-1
TGCGCCAGCAGTCGCAGGGGGCTCTTTGGCTACACCTTC
CASSRRGLFGYTF
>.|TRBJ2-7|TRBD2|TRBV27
TGTGCCAGCAGGAGAATCGAAACTAGCGGGAGGGCCGAGCAGTACTTC
CASRRIETSGRAEQYF
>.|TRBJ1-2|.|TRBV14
TGTGCCAGCAGCCTCTCCGGGAGGCACTATGGCTACACCTTC
CASSLSGRHYGYTF
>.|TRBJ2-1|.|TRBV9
TGTGCCAGCAGCGTTCTCCCCTCTTCGCTGACCGACAATGAGCAGTTCTTC
CASSVLPSSLTDNEQFF
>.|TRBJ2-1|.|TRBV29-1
TGCAGCGTGGCGGGGGCCCCTGGTAATGAGCAGTTCTTC
CSVAGAPGNEQFF
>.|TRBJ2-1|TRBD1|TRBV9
TGTGCCAGCAGCGTAGCTTCTGCGGGACAGGGTTACTTCGAGCAGTTCTTC
CASSVASAGQGYFEQFF
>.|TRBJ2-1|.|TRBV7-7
TGTGCTAGCAGCTTAAATAGTGGAGCCAATGAGCAGTTCTTC
CASSLNSGANEQFF
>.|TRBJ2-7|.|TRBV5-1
TGCGCCAGCAGCTTGGGGGGGACCGGCGAGCAGTACTTC
CASSLGGTGEQYF
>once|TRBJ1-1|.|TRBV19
TGTGCCAGTAGTATTTCGGAGGGCGCTGAAGCTTTCTTT
CASSISEGAEAFF
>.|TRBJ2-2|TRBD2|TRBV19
TGTGCCAGTAGTCTAGCGGGGGACACCGGGGAGCTGTTTTTT
CASSLAGDTGELFF
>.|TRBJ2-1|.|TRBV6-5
TGTGCCAGCAGTTACTCCGGGGGCGGACCTTACAATGAGCAGTTCTTC
CASSYSGGGPYNEQFF
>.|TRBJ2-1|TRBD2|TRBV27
TGTGCCAGCAGTTTATACGTAGCGGGAGAAAACAATGAGCAGTTCTTC
CASSLYVAGENNEQFF
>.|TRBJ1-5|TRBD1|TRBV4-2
TGTGCCAGCAGCCTCGGGACAGGGGGGAACAGGCAGCCCCAGCATTTT
CASSLGTGGNRQPQHF
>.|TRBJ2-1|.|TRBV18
TGTGCCAGCTCACCACCGAACGTAAGGGAGAATGAGCAGTTCTTC
CASSPPNVRENEQFF
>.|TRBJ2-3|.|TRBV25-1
TGTGCCAGCAGTGAATATACGGACTCTTACACAGATACGCAGTATTTT
CASSEYTDSYTDTQYF
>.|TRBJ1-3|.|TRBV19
TGTGCCAGTAGCGAATGGACCTCTGGAAACACCATATATTTT
CASSEWTSGNTIYF
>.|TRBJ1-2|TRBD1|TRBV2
TGTGCCAGCACCCCGGGACAGGGCCTGATCTATGGCTACACCTTC
CASTPGQGLIYGYTF
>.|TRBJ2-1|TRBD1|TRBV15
TGTGCCACCAGGACAGGGAGCCTTTTAAATGAGCAGTTCTTC
CATRTGSLLNEQFF
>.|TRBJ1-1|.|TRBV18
TGTGCCAGCTCACCGGGAGCGACTGAAGCTTTCTTT
CASSPGATEAFF
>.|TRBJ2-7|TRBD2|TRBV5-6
TGTGCCAGCAGCTTGAATAGCGGGGGCTACGAGCAGTACTTC
CASSLNSGGYEQYF
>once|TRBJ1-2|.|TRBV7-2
TGTGCCAGCAGTCCGGGACCGGGGTATGGCTACACCTTC
CASSPGPGYGYTF
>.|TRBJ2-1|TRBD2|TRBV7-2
TGTGCCAGCAGAGCGGGAGCCCGGAATGAGCAGTTCTTC
CASRAGARNEQFF
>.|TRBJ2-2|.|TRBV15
TGTGCCACCAGTCAGGACGCCGGGGAGCTGTTTTTT
CATSQDAGELFF
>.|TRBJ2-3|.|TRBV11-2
TGTGCCAGCAGCTCCCCTAGGATTAGCACAGATACGCAGTATTTT
CASSSPRISTDTQYF
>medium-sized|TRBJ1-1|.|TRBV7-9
TGTGCCAGCGGGCCCGGCCTGAACACTGAAGCTTTCTTT
CASGPGLNTEAFF
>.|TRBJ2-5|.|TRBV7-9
TGTGCCAGCAGCGCGTCGGACGGGTCCGGGGAGACCCAGTACTTC
CASSASDGSGETQYF
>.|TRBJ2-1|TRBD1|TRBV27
TGTGCCAGCAGTTACGGCAGGGGGCTAGGGGAGCAGTTCTTC
CASSYGRGLGEQFF
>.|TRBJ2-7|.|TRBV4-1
TGCGCCAGCAGCCAAGGGCAGGGACCTCGGTACGAGCAGTACTTC
CASSQGQGPRYEQYF
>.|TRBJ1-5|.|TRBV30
TGTGCCTGGCAGACAGAGAATCAGCCCCAGCATTTT
CAWQTENQPQHF
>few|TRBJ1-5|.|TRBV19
TGTGCCAGTAGTATCGGAGCACAGCCCCAGCATTTT
CASSIGAQPQHF
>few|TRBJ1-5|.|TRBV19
TGTGCCAGTAGGGGCGTCGCCGATCAGCCCCAGCATTTT
CASRGVADQPQHF
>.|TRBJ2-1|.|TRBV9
TGTGCCAGCAGCCCCACCTCTCCCGGCTCGAGCTCCTACAATGAGCAGTTCTTC
CASSPTSPGSSSYNEQFF
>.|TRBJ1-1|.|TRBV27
TGTGCCAGCAGTTTATCCGCATATGGAGGGGATCGTGAAGCTTTCTTT
CASSLSAYGGDREAFF
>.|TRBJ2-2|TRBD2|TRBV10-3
TGTGCCATCGGACTAGCGGGGGACGGGGAGCTGTTTTTT
CAIGLAGDGELFF
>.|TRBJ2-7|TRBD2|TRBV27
TGTGCCAGCAGTTTATACTGGACTAGCGGAGCCTACGAGCAGTACTTC
CASSLYWTSGAYEQYF
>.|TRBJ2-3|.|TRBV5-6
TGTGCCAGCAGTATGGTCTGGGGGCCAGATACGCAGTATTTT
CASSMVWGPDTQYF